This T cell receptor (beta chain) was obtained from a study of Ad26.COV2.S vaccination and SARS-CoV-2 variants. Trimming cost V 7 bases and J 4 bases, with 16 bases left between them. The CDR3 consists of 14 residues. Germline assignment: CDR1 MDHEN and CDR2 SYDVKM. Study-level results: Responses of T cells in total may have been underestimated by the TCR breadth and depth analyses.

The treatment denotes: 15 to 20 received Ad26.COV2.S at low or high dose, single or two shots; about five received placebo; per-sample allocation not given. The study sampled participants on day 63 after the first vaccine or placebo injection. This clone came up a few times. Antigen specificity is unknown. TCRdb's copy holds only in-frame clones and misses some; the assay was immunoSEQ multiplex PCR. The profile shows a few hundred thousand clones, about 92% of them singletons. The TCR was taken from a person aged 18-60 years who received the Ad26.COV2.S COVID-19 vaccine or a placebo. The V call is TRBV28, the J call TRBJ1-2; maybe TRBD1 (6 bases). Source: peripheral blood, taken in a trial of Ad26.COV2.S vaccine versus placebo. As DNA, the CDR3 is TGTGCCAGCAAAGGGGGGCAGATGCCCTATGGCTACACCTTC. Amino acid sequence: CASKGGQMPYGYTF.